In its sample, the clone carrying this T cell receptor beta chain was seen a few times. As yet, its antigen is unknown. This CDR3 is built from 12 residues. Germline V lookup: CDR1 MNHNY, CDR2 SVGAGI (reference sequence). Trimming removed 7 bases from V and 2 bases from J, with 8 bases in between. Clones were sequenced by immunoSEQ multiplex PCR, and TCRdb holds only the in-frame ones, with some missing. The sample holds some 97,000 clones, approximately 90% seen once. The data originate from a study of OX40 agonist ivuxolimab in advanced cancers. Turning to the study itself: Melanoma, hepatocellular carcinoma, head and neck or renal cell cancer occurred in dose-escalation patients. Among those enrolled, mean age was about 62 years (range roughly 20 to 79) and 75% to 85% were male. General study points: Partial responders receiving 0.1-3.0 mg/kg showed among the lowest clonal expansion. Both blood CD4+ and CD8+ T cells showed clonal growth by week 6 at 0.1 to 3.0 mg/kg.

This receptor was obtained from an adult with an advanced solid tumor such as melanoma, head and neck, liver or kidney cancer. The chain combines TRBV6-6 with TRBJ1-2, with D perhaps TRBD1 (6 bases). The source was CD4+ or CD8+ T cells sorted from blood, collected in a trial of the OX40 agonist ivuxolimab. The CDR3 loop reads CASTGANYGYTF. In DNA form, the CDR3 reads TGTGCCAGCACAGGGGCGAACTATGGCTACACCTTC.